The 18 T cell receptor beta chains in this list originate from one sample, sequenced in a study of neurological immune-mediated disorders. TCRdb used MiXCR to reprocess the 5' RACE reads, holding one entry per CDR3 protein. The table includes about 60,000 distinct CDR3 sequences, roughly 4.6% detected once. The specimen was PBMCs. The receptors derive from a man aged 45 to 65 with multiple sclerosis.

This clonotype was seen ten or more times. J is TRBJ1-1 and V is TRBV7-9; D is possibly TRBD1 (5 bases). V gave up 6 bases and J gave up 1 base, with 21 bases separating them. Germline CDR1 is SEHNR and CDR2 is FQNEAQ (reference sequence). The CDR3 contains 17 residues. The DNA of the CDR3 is TGTGCCAGCAGGAGCAGCTTAGGCGCAGGGAGGAACACTGAAGCTTTCTTT. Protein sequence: CASRSSLGAGRNTEAFF.

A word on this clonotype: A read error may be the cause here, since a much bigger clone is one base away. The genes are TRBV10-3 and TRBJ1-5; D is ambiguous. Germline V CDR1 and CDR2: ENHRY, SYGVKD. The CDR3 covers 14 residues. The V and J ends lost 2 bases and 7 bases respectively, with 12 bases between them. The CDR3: CAISEGKGGQPQHF. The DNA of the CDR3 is TGTGCCATCAGTGAGGGGAAGGGAGGGCAGCCCCAGCATTTT.

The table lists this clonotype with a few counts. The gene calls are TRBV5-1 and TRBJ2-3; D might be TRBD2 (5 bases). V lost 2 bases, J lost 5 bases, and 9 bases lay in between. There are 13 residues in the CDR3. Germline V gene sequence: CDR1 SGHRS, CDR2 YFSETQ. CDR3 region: CASSFGLVDTQYF. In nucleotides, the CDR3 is TGCGCCAGCAGCTTCGGACTGGTAGATACGCAGTATTTT.

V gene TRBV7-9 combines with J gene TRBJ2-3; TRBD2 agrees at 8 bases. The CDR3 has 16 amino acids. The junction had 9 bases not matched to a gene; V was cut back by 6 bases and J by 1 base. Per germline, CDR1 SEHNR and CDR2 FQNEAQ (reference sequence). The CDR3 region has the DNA TGTGCCAGCAGTCCCTTACCGCGGGGGGGCACAGATACGCAGTATTTT. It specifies CASSPLPRGGTDTQYF.

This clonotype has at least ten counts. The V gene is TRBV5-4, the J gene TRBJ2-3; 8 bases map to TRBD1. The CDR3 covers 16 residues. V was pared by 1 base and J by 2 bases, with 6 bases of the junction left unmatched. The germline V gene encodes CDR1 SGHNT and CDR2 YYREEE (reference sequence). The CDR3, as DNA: TGTGCCAGCAGCTTGCGGGCGACAGGGGCCACAGATACGCAGTATTTT. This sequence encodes CASSLRATGATDTQYF.

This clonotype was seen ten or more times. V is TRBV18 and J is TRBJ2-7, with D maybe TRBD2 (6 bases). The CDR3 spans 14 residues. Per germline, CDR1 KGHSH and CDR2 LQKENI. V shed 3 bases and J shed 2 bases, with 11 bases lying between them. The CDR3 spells CASSPAGLTYEQYF. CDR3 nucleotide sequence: TGTGCCAGCTCACCTGCGGGGCTAACCTACGAGCAGTACTTC.

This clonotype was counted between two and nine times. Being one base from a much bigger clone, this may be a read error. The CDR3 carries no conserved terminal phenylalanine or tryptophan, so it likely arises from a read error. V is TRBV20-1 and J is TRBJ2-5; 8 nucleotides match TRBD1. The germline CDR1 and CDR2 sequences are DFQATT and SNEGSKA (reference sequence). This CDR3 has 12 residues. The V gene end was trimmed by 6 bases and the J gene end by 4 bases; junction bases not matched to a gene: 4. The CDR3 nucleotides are TGCAGTGCCAGGACAGGGAGAGAGACCCAGTACTAC. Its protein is CSARTGRETQYY.

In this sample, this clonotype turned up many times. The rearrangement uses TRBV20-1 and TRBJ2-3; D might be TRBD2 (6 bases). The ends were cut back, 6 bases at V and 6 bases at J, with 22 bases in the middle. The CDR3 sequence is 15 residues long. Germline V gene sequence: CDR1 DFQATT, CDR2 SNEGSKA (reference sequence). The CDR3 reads CSAVNMLAGGDTQYF. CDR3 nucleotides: TGCAGTGCCGTCAATATGCTAGCTGGGGGGGATACGCAGTATTTT.

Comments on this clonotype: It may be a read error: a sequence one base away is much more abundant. CDR3 amino acids: CSVVSTSGEQFF. CDR3 coding DNA: TGCAGTGTTGTTTCGACTAGCGGGGAGCAGTTCTTC. The chain uses TRBV20-1 and TRBJ2-1; 10 bases match TRBD2. This CDR3 is 12 amino acids long. Germline values: CDR1 DFQATT, CDR2 SNEGSKA (reference sequence). V gave up 7 bases and J gave up 10 bases; unmatched junction bases: 7.

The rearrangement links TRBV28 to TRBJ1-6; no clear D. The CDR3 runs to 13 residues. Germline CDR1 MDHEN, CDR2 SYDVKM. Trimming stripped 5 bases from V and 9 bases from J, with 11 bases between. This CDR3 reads CASSMYGGSPLHF. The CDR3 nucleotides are TGTGCCAGCAGTATGTACGGCGGTTCACCCCTCCACTTT.

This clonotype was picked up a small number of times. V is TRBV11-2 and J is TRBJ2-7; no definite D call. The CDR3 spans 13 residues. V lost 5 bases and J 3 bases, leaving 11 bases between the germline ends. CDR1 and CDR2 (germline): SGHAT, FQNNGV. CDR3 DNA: TGTGCCAGCAGCGAGGAATGGTACTACGAGCAGTACTTC. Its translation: CASSEEWYYEQYF.

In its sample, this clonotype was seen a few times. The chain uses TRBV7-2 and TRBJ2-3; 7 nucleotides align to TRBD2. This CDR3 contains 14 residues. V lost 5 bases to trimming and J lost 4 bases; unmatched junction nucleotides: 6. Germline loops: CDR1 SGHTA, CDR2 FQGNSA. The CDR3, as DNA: TGTGCCAGCAGCCCAGGACTAGTGTCAGATACGCAGTATTTT. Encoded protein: CASSPGLVSDTQYF.

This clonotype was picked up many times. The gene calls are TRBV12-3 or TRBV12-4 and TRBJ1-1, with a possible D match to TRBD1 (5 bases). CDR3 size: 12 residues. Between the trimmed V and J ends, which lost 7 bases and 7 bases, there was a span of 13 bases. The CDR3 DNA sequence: TGTGCCAGCACCGGGGACTCTCTTGAAGCTTTCTTT. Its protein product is CASTGDSLEAFF.

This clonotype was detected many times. CDR3 sequence reads: CASSPGHGPQHF. CDR3 DNA sequence: TGTGCCAGCAGCCCAGGGCATGGGCCCCAGCATTTT. V is TRBV12-3 or TRBV12-4 and J is TRBJ1-5, with D possibly matching TRBD1 (5 bases). The V end lost 6 bases, the J end lost 9 bases, and 12 bases lay between the germline ends. This CDR3 contains 12 residues.

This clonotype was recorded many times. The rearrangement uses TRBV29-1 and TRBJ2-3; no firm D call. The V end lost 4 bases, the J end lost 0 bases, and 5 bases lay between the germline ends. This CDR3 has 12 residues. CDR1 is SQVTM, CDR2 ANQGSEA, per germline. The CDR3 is CSVGGSTDTQYF. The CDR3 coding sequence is TGCAGCGTTGGAGGAAGCACAGATACGCAGTATTTT.

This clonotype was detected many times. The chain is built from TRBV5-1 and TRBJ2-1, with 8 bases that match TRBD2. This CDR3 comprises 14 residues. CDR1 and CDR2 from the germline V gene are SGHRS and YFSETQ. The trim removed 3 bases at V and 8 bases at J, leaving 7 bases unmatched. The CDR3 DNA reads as TGCGCCAGCAGCTCAGGACTAGCCGGTCATGAGCAGTTCTTC. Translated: CASSSGLAGHEQFF.

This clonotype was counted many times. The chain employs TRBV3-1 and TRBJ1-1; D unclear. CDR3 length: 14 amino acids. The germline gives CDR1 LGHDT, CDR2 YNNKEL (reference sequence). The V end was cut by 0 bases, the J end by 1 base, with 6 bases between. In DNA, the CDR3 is TGTGCCAGCAGCCAAGAGATGCCGAACACTGAAGCTTTCTTT. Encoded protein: CASSQEMPNTEAFF.

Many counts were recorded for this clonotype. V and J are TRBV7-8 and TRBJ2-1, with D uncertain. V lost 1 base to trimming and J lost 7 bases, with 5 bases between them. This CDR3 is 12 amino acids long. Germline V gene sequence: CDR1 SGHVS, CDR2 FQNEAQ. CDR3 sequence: CASSLVQNEQFF. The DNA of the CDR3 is TGTGCCAGCAGCTTAGTACAGAATGAGCAGTTCTTC. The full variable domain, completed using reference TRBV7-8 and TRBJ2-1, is GAGVSQSPRYKVAKRGQDVALRCDPISGHVSLFWYQQALGQGPEFLTYFQNEAQLDKSGLPSDRFFAERPEGSVSTLKIQRTQQEDSAVYLCASSLVQNEQFFGPGTRLTVL.